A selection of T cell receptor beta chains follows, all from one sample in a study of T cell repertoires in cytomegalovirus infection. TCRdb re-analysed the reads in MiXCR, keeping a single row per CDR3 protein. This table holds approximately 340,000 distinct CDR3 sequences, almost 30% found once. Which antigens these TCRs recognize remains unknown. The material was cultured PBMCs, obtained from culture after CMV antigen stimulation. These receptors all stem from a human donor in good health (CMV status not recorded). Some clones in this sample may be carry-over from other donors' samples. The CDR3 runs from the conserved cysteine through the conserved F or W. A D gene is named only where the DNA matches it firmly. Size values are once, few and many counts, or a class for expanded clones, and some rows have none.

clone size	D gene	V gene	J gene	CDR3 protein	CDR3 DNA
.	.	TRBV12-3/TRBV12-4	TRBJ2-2	CASTIVGGGTGELFF	TGTGCCAGCACCATCGTAGGGGGGGGCACCGGGGAGCTGTTTTTT
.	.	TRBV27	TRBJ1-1	CASSASMNTEAFF	TGTGCCAGCAGCGCGTCTATGAACACTGAAGCTTTCTTT
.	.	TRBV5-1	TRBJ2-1	CASSLRDNSYNEQFF	TGCGCCAGCAGCCTCCGGGACAACAGCTACAATGAGCAGTTCTTC
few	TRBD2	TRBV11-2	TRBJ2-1	CASRGGDNEQFF	TGTGCCAGCAGGGGGGGGGACAATGAGCAGTTCTTC
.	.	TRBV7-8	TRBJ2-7	CASSLWDIREQYF	TGTGCCAGCAGCTTATGGGATATCCGCGAGCAGTACTTC
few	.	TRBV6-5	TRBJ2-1	CASSNGVVQFF	TGTGCCAGCAGCAATGGGGTAGTGCAGTTCTTC
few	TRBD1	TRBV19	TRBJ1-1	CASSMGETGGTEAFF	TGTGCCAGTAGTATGGGTGAGACAGGGGGCACTGAAGCTTTCTTT
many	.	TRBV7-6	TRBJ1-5	CASSLGIRSNQPQHF	TGTGCCAGCAGCTTAGGCATCCGGAGCAATCAGCCCCAGCATTTT
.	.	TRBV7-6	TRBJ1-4	CASSFDGARGEKLFF	TGTGCCAGCAGTTTCGACGGAGCGAGGGGTGAAAAACTGTTTTTT
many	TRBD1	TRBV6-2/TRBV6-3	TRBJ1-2	CASSRAGTAANGYTF	TGTGCCAGCAGTAGAGCCGGGACAGCGGCCAATGGCTACACCTTC
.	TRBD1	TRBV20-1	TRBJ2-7	CSAQTGAPYEQYF	TGCAGTGCCCAGACAGGGGCCCCCTACGAGCAGTACTTC
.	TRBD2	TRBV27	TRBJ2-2	CASSLRIPLASGETGELFF	TGTGCCAGCAGTTTACGAATCCCTTTGGCTAGCGGGGAAACCGGGGAGCTGTTTTTT
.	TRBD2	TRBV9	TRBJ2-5	CASSPRLAGSQETQYF	TGTGCCAGCAGCCCGCGACTAGCGGGGTCCCAAGAGACCCAGTACTTC
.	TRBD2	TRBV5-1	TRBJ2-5	CASSEAGEETQYF	TGCGCCAGCAGTGAAGCGGGAGAAGAGACCCAGTACTTC
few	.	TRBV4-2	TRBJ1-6	CASSQDRGLNNSPLHF	TGTGCCAGCAGCCAAGATCGGGGTCTGAATAATTCACCCCTCCACTTT
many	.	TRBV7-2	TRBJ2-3	CASSPGTVRDTQYF	TGTGCCAGCAGCCCTGGGACCGTCCGGGATACGCAGTATTTT
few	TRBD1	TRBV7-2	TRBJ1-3	CASSSTGQGGNTIYF	TGTGCCAGCAGCTCGACAGGACAGGGGGGAAACACCATATATTTT
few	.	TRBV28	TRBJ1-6	CASSFGVSGGSSPLHF	TGTGCCAGCAGTTTCGGAGTATCTGGGGGTAGTTCACCCCTCCACTTT
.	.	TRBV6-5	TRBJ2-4	CASSLRSSNIQYF	TGTGCCAGCAGTCTTAGGAGCTCTAACATTCAGTACTTC
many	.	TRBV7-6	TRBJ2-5	CASSLSFQETQYF	TGTGCCAGCAGCTTAAGCTTCCAAGAGACCCAGTACTTC
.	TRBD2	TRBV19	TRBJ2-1	CATRAGGNEQFF	TGTGCCACTCGAGCGGGAGGCAATGAGCAGTTCTTC
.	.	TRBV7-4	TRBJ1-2	CASSRTTWLGGYTF	TGTGCCAGCAGCAGGACGACATGGCTAGGGGGCTACACCTTC
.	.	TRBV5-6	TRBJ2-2	CASSLGQYTGELFF	TGTGCCAGCAGCTTGGGACAGTACACCGGGGAGCTGTTTTTT
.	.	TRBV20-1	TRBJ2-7	CSAGRTVISYEQYF	TGCAGTGCTGGGAGGACAGTCATTTCCTACGAGCAGTACTTC